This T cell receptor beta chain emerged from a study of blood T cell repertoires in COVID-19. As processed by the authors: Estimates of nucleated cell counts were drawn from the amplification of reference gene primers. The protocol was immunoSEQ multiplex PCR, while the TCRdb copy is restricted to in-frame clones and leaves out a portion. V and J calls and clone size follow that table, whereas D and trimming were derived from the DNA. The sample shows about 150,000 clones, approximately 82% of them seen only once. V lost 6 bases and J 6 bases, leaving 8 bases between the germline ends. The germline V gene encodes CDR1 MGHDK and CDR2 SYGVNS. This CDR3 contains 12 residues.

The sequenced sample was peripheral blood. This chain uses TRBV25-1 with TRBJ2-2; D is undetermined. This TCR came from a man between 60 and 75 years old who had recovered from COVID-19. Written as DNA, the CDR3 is TGTGCCAGCAGAGGAGTCGCCGGGGAGCTGTTTTTT. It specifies CASRGVAGELFF.